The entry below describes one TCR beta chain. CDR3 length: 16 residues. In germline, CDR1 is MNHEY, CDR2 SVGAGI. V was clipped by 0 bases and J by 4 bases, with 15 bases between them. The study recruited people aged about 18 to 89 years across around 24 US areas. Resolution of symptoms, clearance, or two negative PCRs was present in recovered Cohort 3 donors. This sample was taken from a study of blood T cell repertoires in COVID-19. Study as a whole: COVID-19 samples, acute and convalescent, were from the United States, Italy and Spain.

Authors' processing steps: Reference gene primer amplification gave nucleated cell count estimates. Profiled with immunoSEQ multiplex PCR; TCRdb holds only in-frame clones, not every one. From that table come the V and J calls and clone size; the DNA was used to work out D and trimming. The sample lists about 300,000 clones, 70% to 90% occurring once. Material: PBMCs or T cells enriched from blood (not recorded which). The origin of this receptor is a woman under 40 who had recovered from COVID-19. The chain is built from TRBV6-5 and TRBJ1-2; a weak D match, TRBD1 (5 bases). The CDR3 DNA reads TGTGCCAGCAGTTACTCGTCCGGTGGGGGGACCTATGGCTACACCTTC. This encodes CASSYSSGGGTYGYTF.